The following is a T cell receptor (beta chain) sequence with its context. Its specificity is unknown. TCR beta CDR3 region amplification was performed from RNA transcripts. The TCR CDR3 was amplified in a first-round RT-PCR using the HTBI primer set. TCRdb ran MiXCR on the multiplex PCR reads and lists one entry per CDR3 protein. The sample lists about 290,000 distinct CDR3 sequences, 13% occurring once. The data belong to a study of T cells in Graves' hyperthyroidism and ophthalmopathy. In patients aged 18 to 65, hyperthyroidism was newly diagnosed, with duration under 2 months. Exclusion criteria comprised uncontrolled infection, other autoimmune disease, pregnancy or lactation. Study observations and caveats: A model of 13 V-J pairs discriminated ophthalmopathy from stable hyperthyroidism.

V shed 4 bases and J shed 0 bases, with 13 bases lying between them. The V gene's germline CDR1 is MGHRA and CDR2 YSYEKL. This CDR3 comprises 16 residues. The sequence was collected from a woman in her 30s with Graves' hyperthyroidism that later progressed to Graves' ophthalmopathy. The chain recombines TRBV4-1 with TRBJ1-3; D gene ambiguous. Sequenced: blood. The chain's CDR3 is CASSPEDGYSGNTIYF. The DNA for the CDR3 is TGCGCCAGCAGCCCCGAAGACGGCTACTCTGGAAACACCATATATTTT.